This TCR beta chain was observed in a study of blood T cells in healthy people across ages. General observations from the study: The study could not conclusively compare naive and antigen-experienced cells, given its unsorted PBMCs. More naive CD4+ cells and higher diversity were found in long-lived than in aged donors.

The second PCR ran about 6 to 12 cycles with a sample-barcoded 5' primer and J-beta primers. TCRdb fed the 5' RACE reads into MiXCR, producing one record per CDR3 protein. The sample has about 1,800,000 distinct CDR3 sequences; approximately 28% are singletons. Losses at the gene ends were 5 bases for V and 3 bases for J; bases not matched to a gene: 8. The CDR3 is 15 residues long. The germline V gene has CDR1 SGHAT and CDR2 FQNNGV. On this clonotype itself: Its antigen is not known.

Sequenced sample: blood. J is TRBJ2-3 and V is TRBV11-2, with 7 bases fitting TRBD2. The sequence was collected from a woman aged 25-40 years in good health. The CDR3 coding sequence is TGTGCCAGCAGCGTACCGGGAGGAAGTACAGATACGCAGTATTTT. Amino acids: CASSVPGGSTDTQYF.